These 32 T cell receptor beta chains share one sample of origin, sequenced in a study of cytomegalovirus exposure and HLA in healthy donors. The PCR had 60 Vbeta and 13 Jbeta primers. The method was immunoSEQ multiplex PCR; TCRdb's version includes in-frame clones alone and lacks a portion of them. The data contain just over 150,000 clones, roughly 80% of them singletons. Sequenced sample: PBMCs. These receptors were obtained from a male donor in good health and CMV-seropositive.

This clone was recorded only once. The chain recombines TRBV9 with TRBJ2-1; 7 nucleotides align to TRBD1. The CDR3 consists of 14 residues. Unmatched junction bases numbered 8, after V lost 0 bases and J lost 11 bases. Germline loops: CDR1 SGDLS, CDR2 YYNGEE. The CDR3 region has the DNA TGTGCCAGCAGCGTAGAGGTTGGGGGACAGAAGCAGTTCTTC. Its protein product is CASSVEVGGQKQFF.

This rearrangement joins TRBV7-2 to TRBJ2-2; possible D gene TRBD1, 5 bases. The V gene's germline CDR1 is SGHTA and CDR2 FQGNSA. The CDR3 consists of 17 residues. Trimming left V 1 base short and J 4 bases short, with 16 bases between. The CDR3 loop reads CASSLGTGRSGTGELFF. The CDR3 nucleotides read TGTGCCAGCAGCTTAGGCACAGGTCGATCGGGCACCGGGGAGCTGTTTTTT. Full variable domain (outside the CDR3, taken from reference TRBV7-2 and TRBJ2-2): GAGVSQSPSNKVTEKGKDVELRCDPISGHTALYWYRQSLGQGLEFLIYFQGNSAPDKSGLPSDRFSAERTGGSVSTLTIQRTQQEDSAVYLCASSLGTGRSGTGELFFGEGSRLTVL.

The sample holds one count of this clone. This chain uses TRBV19 with TRBJ2-1; maybe TRBD2 (6 bases). V was cut by 4 bases and J by 4 bases, with 11 bases left in between. Germline CDR1 LNHDA, CDR2 SQIVND (reference sequence). This CDR3 contains 14 residues. The CDR3 DNA reads as TGTGCCAGTAGTACCCGGGACTTATACAATGAGCAGTTCTTC. Its protein is CASSTRDLYNEQFF.

In DNA form, the CDR3 reads TGTGCCAGCAGCCCCTCGAGGGATGAGCAGTTCTTC. Protein product: CASSPSRDEQFF. The chain employs TRBV11-2 and TRBJ2-1, with D possibly being TRBD2 (5 bases). The germline V gene has CDR1 SGHAT and CDR2 FQNNGV. The ends were cut back, 5 bases at V and 8 bases at J, with 10 bases in the middle. This CDR3 has 12 amino acids.

This clone was observed a handful of times. V usage is TRBV21-1 and J usage is TRBJ2-3; the table's D call of TRBD2 was not tested on the DNA. TRBV21-1 is shown as a pseudogene. This CDR3 has 14 amino acids. The CDR3 DNA follows: TGTGCCAGCACCTACCACTTTAACACAGATACGCAGTATTTT. This sequence encodes CASTYHFNTDTQYF.

The rearrangement links TRBV28 to TRBJ2-2, with 8 bases identical to TRBD2. Germline lookup yields CDR1 MDHEN and CDR2 SYDVKM. The CDR3 runs 16 residues. V was clipped by 3 bases and J by 3 bases; unmatched bases: 6. CDR3 loop: CASSFIPSGYTGELFF. CDR3 DNA: TGTGCCAGCAGTTTCATCCCTAGCGGGTACACCGGGGAGCTGTTTTTT.

This clone was found once. V is TRBV7-6 and J is TRBJ2-3; possibly TRBD2 for D (7 bases). Trimming pared 0 bases from V and 4 bases from J, leaving 14 bases between. The CDR3 consists of 16 residues. The germline CDR1 and CDR2 sequences are SGHVS and FNYEAQ. The CDR3 loop is CASSLAAGATPDTQYF. The CDR3, as DNA: TGTGCCAGCAGCTTAGCCGCGGGGGCGACCCCAGATACGCAGTATTTT.

A few counts support this clone. CDR3 protein: CASSSIQGSGNTIYF. CDR3 in DNA: TGTGCCAGTAGTTCGATTCAGGGGTCTGGAAACACCATATATTTT. V is TRBV19 and J is TRBJ1-3; D is possibly TRBD1 (6 bases). Germline CDR1 and CDR2: LNHDA and SQIVND (reference sequence). With 5 bases removed from V and 1 base from J, the gap between germline ends came to 12 bases. This CDR3 comprises 15 residues.

The chain links TRBV27 to TRBJ1-2; 7 bases align to TRBD1. This CDR3 region has 21 residues. V was pared by 4 bases and J by 1 base, with 24 bases of the junction left unmatched. Germline V CDR1 and CDR2: MNHEY, SMNVEV (reference sequence). The CDR3 DNA reads as TGTGCCAGCAGTTCATTGGACAGGCCCTACCTCGACGAACGTGATAACTATGGCTACACCTTC. Its translation is CASSSLDRPYLDERDNYGYTF.

V usage is TRBV29-1 and J usage is TRBJ2-7; 13 bases fit TRBD2. The CDR3 extends over 16 amino acids. CDR1 and CDR2 from the germline V gene are SQVTM and ANQGSEA. V lost 1 base, J lost 3 bases, and 6 bases stayed unmatched. DNA for the CDR3: TGCAGCGTTGAAGCTGGGACTAGCGGGACACACTACGAGCAGTACTTC. It codes for CSVEAGTSGTHYEQYF.

This chain links TRBV7-2 with TRBJ1-5, with D possibly being TRBD1 (5 bases). The germline gives CDR1 SGHTA, CDR2 FQGNSA. CDR3 length: 13 residues. Trimming took off 3 bases at V and 6 bases at J, with 9 bases between the two ends. The CDR3 spells CASSFQGSQPQHF. The CDR3 coding sequence is TGTGCCAGCAGCTTCCAGGGAAGTCAGCCCCAGCATTTT.

The chain couples TRBV25-1 to TRBJ2-1; D is unclear. V was shortened by 5 bases and J by 1 base, with 12 bases between the two germline ends. The CDR3 is 15 residues long. Per germline, CDR1 MGHDK and CDR2 SYGVNS. The CDR3 region has the DNA TGTGCCAGCAGTAGTCAAGCAGGTTCCTACAATGAGCAGTTCTTC. Encoded protein: CASSSQAGSYNEQFF.

CDR3 sequence (DNA): TGTGCCAGCAGCTTGGGCAGGTTTAATGAAAAACTGTTTTTT. This encodes CASSLGRFNEKLFF. V usage is TRBV5-6 and J usage is TRBJ1-4; no reliable D call. CDR1 is SGHDT, CDR2 YYEEEE, per germline. V lost 0 bases, J lost 4 bases, and 7 bases lay in between. This CDR3 region has 14 residues.

The CDR3 protein is CASSAPITRTGDLATNEKLFF. DNA for the CDR3: TGTGCCAGCAGCGCCCCAATTACGCGGACAGGGGACCTAGCGACTAATGAAAAACTGTTTTTT. V gene TRBV9 combines with J gene TRBJ1-4; 9 bases are a match to TRBD1. The CDR3 consists of 21 residues. The ends lost 3 bases at V and 2 bases at J; junction bases unmatched: 20. CDR1 SGDLS and CDR2 YYNGEE come from the germline V gene.

The J gene is TRBJ2-1, the V gene TRBV6-6, with a possible D match to TRBD2 (6 bases). The length of the CDR3 is 14 residues. V lost 0 bases and J lost 10, with 13 bases in between. Per the germline V gene, CDR1 is MNHNY and CDR2 is SVGAGI (reference sequence). CDR3 in amino acids: CASSYSEWAGEQFF. CDR3 DNA sequence: TGTGCCAGCAGTTACTCGGAATGGGCGGGGGAGCAGTTCTTC.

The chain couples TRBV7-9 to TRBJ2-2; 9 nucleotides match TRBD2. The CDR3 contains 15 residues. Germline V gene data show CDR1 as SEHNR and CDR2 as FQNEAQ (reference sequence). V lost 5 bases, J lost 2 bases, and 3 bases stayed unmatched. The CDR3 DNA follows: TGTGCCAGCAGCCCTAGCGGGACCAACACCGGGGAGCTGTTTTTT. Residues: CASSPSGTNTGELFF.

The chain uses TRBV6-1 and TRBJ2-1; possibly TRBD2 for D (6 bases). From germline, CDR1 is MNHNS and CDR2 SASEGT. The germline V and J ends were trimmed by 6 bases and 0 bases, with 9 bases remaining between them. The CDR3 has 14 amino acids. The CDR3 is CASSRGDSYNEQFF. The CDR3 bases are TGTGCCAGCAGCCGCGGGGACTCCTACAATGAGCAGTTCTTC.

V usage is TRBV11-3 and J usage is TRBJ2-2; 8 bases match TRBD2. The junction had 2 bases not matched to a gene; V was cut back by 5 bases and J by 0 bases. Per the germline V gene, CDR1 is SGHNT and CDR2 is YENEEA. This CDR3 has 15 amino acids. The CDR3 loop is CASSVAGTNTGELFF. The CDR3 DNA reads as TGTGCCAGCAGCGTAGCGGGAACGAACACCGGGGAGCTGTTTTTT.

The chain is built from TRBV11-2 and TRBJ2-7; 7 nucleotides match TRBD2. The germline CDR1 and CDR2 sequences are SGHAT and FQNNGV. The CDR3 runs 15 residues. Losses at the gene ends were 1 base for V and 0 bases for J; bases not matched to a gene: 3. The CDR3 DNA is TGTGCCAGCAGCTTAGGGGGAGGGAGCTCCTACGAGCAGTACTTC. Its protein product is CASSLGGGSSYEQYF.

This clone was seen just once. The rearrangement joins TRBV10-2 to TRBJ1-1, with 7 bases identical to TRBD1. The CDR3 is 14 residues long. Germline loops: CDR1 WSHSY, CDR2 SAAADI. The junction had 10 bases not matched to a gene; V was cut back by 7 bases and J by 5 bases. CDR3 residues: CASTDRVGWTEAFF. DNA of the CDR3: TGCGCCAGCACTGACAGGGTAGGATGGACTGAAGCTTTCTTT.

This sequence joins TRBV19 and TRBJ2-7, with 10 bases identical to TRBD2. V shed 7 bases and J 4 bases; nucleotides not matched to a gene: 4. The germline V gene encodes CDR1 LNHDA and CDR2 SQIVND (reference sequence). The CDR3 runs to 13 residues. This CDR3 reads CASTRTSGYEQYF. For the CDR3, the DNA is TGTGCCAGTACCCGGACTAGCGGTTACGAGCAGTACTTC.

This chain links TRBV7-9 with TRBJ1-2; 7 bases fit TRBD1. V shed 5 bases and J 1 base; nucleotides not matched to a gene: 7. This CDR3 contains 15 residues. In germline, CDR1 is SEHNR, CDR2 FQNEAQ (reference sequence). This chain's CDR3 is CASSPQGVLNYGYTF. In DNA form, the CDR3 reads TGTGCCAGCAGCCCCCAGGGGGTCCTTAACTATGGCTACACCTTC.

The gene calls are TRBV5-1 and TRBJ1-3; 7 bases are shared with TRBD1. The CDR3 sequence is 14 residues long. Trimming took 5 bases from V and 8 from J; bases not matched to a gene: 10. Germline V gene sequence: CDR1 SGHRS, CDR2 YFSETQ. CDR3 in amino acids: CASRRGTEPDTIYF. The CDR3 nucleotides read TGCGCCAGCAGGCGAGGGACAGAACCGGACACCATATATTTT.

The gene calls are TRBV9 and TRBJ2-3, with TRBD1 matching over 7 bases. Germline V gene sequence: CDR1 SGDLS, CDR2 YYNGEE. The junction had 2 bases not matched to a gene; V was cut back by 0 bases and J by 1 base. This CDR3 comprises 15 residues. The CDR3 protein is CASSVGGQRTDTQYF. The CDR3, as DNA: TGTGCCAGCAGCGTAGGGGGACAGCGCACAGATACGCAGTATTTT.

The chain has TRBV27 and TRBJ2-1, with TRBD2 matching 10 bases. This CDR3 is built from 15 residues. V lost 4 bases and J lost 4; bases outside the gene matches: 4. The germline V gene has CDR1 MNHEY and CDR2 SMNVEV (reference sequence). CDR3 sequence (DNA): TGTGCCAGCAGTTCCGGACTAGCGGAATACAATGAGCAGTTCTTC. Translation gives CASSSGLAEYNEQFF.

The chain couples TRBV7-2 to TRBJ2-7, with 8 bases fitting TRBD1. The CDR3 sequence is 14 residues long. Germline V gene lookup returns CDR1 SGHTA and CDR2 FQGNSA. The ends lost 1 base at V and 5 bases at J; junction bases unmatched: 4. In nucleotides, the CDR3 is TGTGCCAGCAGCTTAGTTGGACAGGGAAACGAGCAGTACTTC. Protein product: CASSLVGQGNEQYF.

The V and J genes are TRBV18 and TRBJ1-4; D is uncertain. Trimming took off 6 bases at V and 4 bases at J, with 9 bases between the two ends. The germline V gene encodes CDR1 KGHSH and CDR2 LQKENI. This CDR3 contains 13 residues. This CDR3 is CASSRGGNEKLFF. Here the CDR3 DNA reads TGTGCCAGCTCTCGAGGTGGTAATGAAAAACTGTTTTTT.

The chain couples TRBV10-3 to TRBJ2-7; tentatively, D is TRBD2 (5 bases). With 9 bases removed from V and 0 bases from J, the gap between germline ends came to 12 bases. From germline, CDR1 is ENHRY and CDR2 SYGVKD. CDR3 length: 13 residues. CDR3 amino acids: CAMADSDSYEQYF. As DNA, the CDR3 is TGTGCCATGGCTGATAGCGACTCCTACGAGCAGTACTTC.

V gene TRBV9 combines with J gene TRBJ2-7; tentatively, D is TRBD2 (5 bases). Germline-derived CDR1 and CDR2 are SGDLS and YYNGEE. The germline V and J ends were trimmed by 4 bases and 6 bases, with 20 bases remaining between them. The CDR3 contains 15 residues. The CDR3 coding sequence is TGTGCCAGCAGCCCCAGCCTAGCTAGTACCGGCGAGCAGTACTTC. This gives the protein CASSPSLASTGEQYF.

This clone was seen only once. The CDR3 sequence is CASGPGANYGYTF. CDR3 bases: TGTGCTAGTGGTCCCGGAGCTAACTATGGCTACACCTTC. The chain joins TRBV12-5 to TRBJ1-2; D remains ambiguous. V was cut by 5 bases and J by 0 bases, with 7 bases left in between. The CDR3 loop spans 13 amino acids. Per germline, CDR1 LGHNT and CDR2 FRNRAP.

This clone appeared once. The V and J genes are TRBV5-1 and TRBJ2-7; no firm D call. The CDR3 is made up of 14 amino acids. The germline V gene encodes CDR1 SGHRS and CDR2 YFSETQ. Trimming left V 2 bases short and J 3 bases short, with 12 bases between. The CDR3 loop is CASSFSLGNYEQYF. CDR3 coding DNA: TGCGCCAGCAGCTTTAGCTTGGGTAACTACGAGCAGTACTTC. Combining the CDR3 with reference TRBV5-1 and TRBJ2-7 gives the whole variable domain KAGVTQTPRYLIKTRGQQVTLSCSPISGHRSVSWYQQTPGQGLQFLFEYFSETQRNKGNFPGRFSGRQFSNSRSEMNVSTLELGDSALYLCASSFSLGNYEQYFGPGTRLTVT.

V gene TRBV11-2 combines with J gene TRBJ2-5, with TRBD1 matching 10 bases. The CDR3 sequence is 16 residues long. V shed 5 bases, J shed 5 bases, and the junction held 11 bases outside the gene matches. CDR1 and CDR2 (germline): SGHAT, FQNNGV. CDR3 coding DNA: TGTGCCAGCAGCGGCAGGACAGGGGGGCAGGCCGAGACCCAGTACTTC. Amino acids: CASSGRTGGQAETQYF.